The 25 T cell receptor beta chains listed next were all sequenced from one sample in a study of human T cells and chemical hapten exposure. Time point reported: pre-sensitization, week 0. Treatment noted: therapeutic diphenylcyclopropenone sensitization with weekly scalp DPC. From the RACE reads, TCRdb called clonotypes with MiXCR, one entry per CDR3 protein. Among around 250,000 distinct CDR3 sequences listed, about 8.6% were seen once. This specimen was whole blood, taken in connection with sensitization to the hapten diphenylcyclopropenone (DPC). The receptors derive from a middle-aged woman with alopecia areata. Some clones in this sample may be carry-over from other donors' samples.

The chain carries TRBV5-1 and TRBJ2-7, with TRBD2 as a possible D gene (6 bases). Trimming removed 4 bases from V and 3 bases from J, with 14 bases in between. This CDR3 spans 14 amino acids. CDR1 SGHRS and CDR2 YFSETQ come from the germline V gene. The CDR3 DNA reads as TGCGCCAGCAGCGAACGGGGGTCGGACTACGAGCAGTACTTC. Translation: CASSERGSDYEQYF.

This clonotype occurred a few times. J is TRBJ2-1 and V is TRBV18; 7 bases map to TRBD2. V lost 2 bases, J lost 1 base, and 5 bases stayed unmatched. Germline V gene data show CDR1 as KGHSH and CDR2 as LQKENI. This CDR3 region has 16 residues. The DNA for the CDR3 is TGTGCCAGCTCACCAAGATCAGCGGGGTCCTACAATGAGCAGTTCTTC. It is translated as CASSPRSAGSYNEQFF.

For this clonotype: A much larger clone lies one base from this, so it may be a read error. V is TRBV12-3 or TRBV12-4 and J is TRBJ2-7; D is uncertain. This CDR3 comprises 12 residues. CDR3 loop: CASSLFPEERYF. Here the CDR3 DNA reads TGTGCCAGCAGTTTGTTTCCAGAGGAGCGGTACTTC.

This clonotype was seen ten or more times. The chain links TRBV9 to TRBJ2-1; no clear D gene. CDR1 SGDLS and CDR2 YYNGEE come from the germline V gene. V dropped 2 bases and J dropped 0 bases, with 6 bases sitting between them. The CDR3 has 14 residues. DNA of the CDR3: TGTGCCAGCAGCGTCGCGAGCTCCTACAATGAGCAGTTCTTC. Amino acid sequence: CASSVASSYNEQFF. The variable domain in full, with the rest retrieved from reference TRBV9 and TRBJ2-1, is DSGVTQTPKHLITATGQRVTLRCSPRSGDLSVYWYQQSLDQGLQFLIQYYNGEERAKGNILERFSAQQFPDLHSELNLSSLELGDSALYFCASSVASSYNEQFFGPGTRLTVL.

The chain couples TRBV6-1 to TRBJ2-1, with 8 bases that match TRBD2. In germline, CDR1 is MNHNS, CDR2 SASEGT. Trimming cost V 4 bases and J 3 bases; bases outside gene matches: 2. The CDR3 runs 14 residues. CDR3 loop: CASSVSGVYNEQFF. CDR3 coding DNA: TGTGCCAGCAGTGTTAGCGGGGTCTACAATGAGCAGTTCTTC.

This clonotype was counted a few times. The DNA of the CDR3 is TGCAGTGCTATACAGGGGACTAATGAAAAACTGTTTTTT. It is translated as CSAIQGTNEKLFF. V gene TRBV20-1 combines with J gene TRBJ1-4; 7 bases are shared with TRBD1. V lost 4 bases and J lost 2; bases outside the gene matches: 1. Per germline, CDR1 DFQATT and CDR2 SNEGSKA (reference sequence). This CDR3 region has 13 residues.

This clonotype was counted only a few times. This chain uses TRBV29-1 with TRBJ2-7, with TRBD1 matching over 9 bases. Germline loops: CDR1 SQVTM, CDR2 ANQGSEA. Unmatched junction bases numbered 5, after V lost 3 bases and J lost 2 bases. The CDR3 totals 14 residues. CDR3 bases: TGCAGCGTTGATGGGACAGGGACCCCCTACGAGCAGTACTTC. It encodes CSVDGTGTPYEQYF.

The chain carries TRBV6-2 or TRBV6-3 and TRBJ1-1, with a possible D match to TRBD1 (5 bases). The germline CDR1 and CDR2 sequences are MNHEY and SVGEGT. The CDR3 contains 16 residues. V was pared by 2 bases and J by 4 bases, with 17 bases between. The CDR3 loop is CASSYKGGAFLTEAFF. As DNA, the CDR3 is TGTGCCAGCAGTTACAAGGGAGGGGCCTTTCTCACTGAAGCTTTCTTT.

This clonotype has more than one count but fewer than ten. This rearrangement joins TRBV7-2 to TRBJ1-1; D ambiguous. Germline CDR1 SGHTA, CDR2 FQGNSA. The CDR3 runs 15 residues. V gave up 2 bases and J gave up 5 bases, with 15 bases separating them. CDR3 nucleotides: TGTGCCAGCAGCTTACATCGGGCGGGAGGGACTGAAGCTTTCTTT. Residues: CASSLHRAGGTEAFF.

This clonotype was observed many times. The chain employs TRBV6-5 and TRBJ2-3; TRBD1 aligns across 12 bases. This CDR3 region has 17 residues. J gave up 1 base and V 5 bases, and 7 bases lay outside the gene matches. Germline V gives CDR1 MNHEY, CDR2 SVGAGI. This CDR3 is CASSPGQGARGTDTQYF. The CDR3 bases are TGTGCCAGCAGTCCGGGACAGGGGGCGAGGGGCACAGATACGCAGTATTTT.

This clonotype was counted between two and nine times. The chain combines TRBV4-3 with TRBJ2-3; TRBD2 matches 7 bases. Looked up from germline, CDR1 is LGHNA and CDR2 is YSLEER. The CDR3 runs to 15 residues. Trimming cost V 0 bases and J 5 bases; bases outside gene matches: 5. The CDR3: CASSQDWGGRDTQYF. The CDR3 region has the DNA TGCGCCAGCAGCCAAGATTGGGGAGGGAGAGATACGCAGTATTTT.

The rearrangement joins TRBV29-1 to TRBJ2-2; D remains unclear. V lost 2 bases to trimming and J lost 5 bases, with 12 bases between them. This CDR3 is 14 amino acids long. CDR1 SQVTM and CDR2 ANQGSEA come from the germline V gene. The chain's CDR3 is CSVELADGTGELFF. For the CDR3, the DNA is TGCAGCGTTGAACTGGCGGACGGGACCGGGGAGCTGTTTTTT.

This clonotype was observed a handful of times. The chain recombines TRBV20-1 with TRBJ1-5; no definite D call. CDR1 DFQATT and CDR2 SNEGSKA come from the germline V gene (reference sequence). This CDR3 spans 13 amino acids. V was shortened by 0 bases and J by 8 bases, with 11 bases between the two germline ends. CDR3 amino acids: CSARDPLDKPQHF. The CDR3, as DNA: TGCAGTGCTAGAGATCCCCTCGACAAGCCCCAGCATTTT.

This clonotype came up a few times. The rearrangement joins TRBV7-2 to TRBJ2-7, with D perhaps assigned TRBD1 or TRBD2 (6 bases each). The CDR3 is 13 residues long. Germline V gene lookup returns CDR1 SGHTA and CDR2 FQGNSA. Trimming removed 1 base at V and 5 bases at J, with 9 bases between. DNA of the CDR3: TGTGCCAGCAGCTTAGGAGGGGGGAACGAGCAGTACTTC. Protein: CASSLGGGNEQYF.

This clonotype was recorded a few times. CDR3 nucleotide sequence: TGTGCCAGCAGTGAAGCGGGGACAGCCGGCAATGAGCAGTTCTTC. Residues: CASSEAGTAGNEQFF. The chain couples TRBV6-1 to TRBJ2-1, with 7 bases fitting TRBD1. The trim removed 0 bases at V and 6 bases at J, leaving 5 bases unmatched. CDR3 length: 15 residues. Germline V gives CDR1 MNHNS, CDR2 SASEGT.

This chain connects TRBV3-1 to TRBJ1-1, with 8 bases matching TRBD1. Unmatched junction bases numbered 3, after V lost 5 bases and J lost 4 bases. The CDR3 consists of 13 residues. Germline V gene lookup returns CDR1 LGHDT and CDR2 YNNKEL (reference sequence). CDR3 DNA: TGTGCCAGCAGCAAACAGGGGGGCACTGAAGCTTTCTTT. Encoded protein: CASSKQGGTEAFF.

The CDR3: CASSLGGSGPEQFF. CDR3 DNA sequence: TGTGCCAGCAGTTTAGGGGGAAGCGGCCCGGAGCAGTTCTTC. The genes are TRBV28 and TRBJ2-1; D tentatively fits TRBD1 or TRBD2 (5 bases each). Germline loops: CDR1 MDHEN, CDR2 SYDVKM. Trimming cost V 2 bases and J 10 bases, with 15 bases left between them. The CDR3 loop spans 14 amino acids.

This clonotype was seen more than once but under ten times. The chain combines TRBV7-8 with TRBJ1-1, with no clear D. The V gene's germline CDR1 is SGHVS and CDR2 FQNEAQ. V was shortened by 5 bases and J by 5 bases, with 9 bases between the two germline ends. CDR3 length equals 12 residues. This CDR3 is CASSRPRTEAFF. The CDR3 bases are TGTGCCAGCAGCCGCCCGCGGACTGAAGCTTTCTTT.

A few counts support this clonotype. The chain employs TRBV28 and TRBJ2-3; no clear D. Trimming cost V 5 bases and J 6 bases, with 12 bases left between them. Looked up from germline, CDR1 is MDHEN and CDR2 is SYDVKM. There are 13 residues in the CDR3. The CDR3 region is CASSPGPRDTQYF. Here the CDR3 DNA reads TGTGCCAGCAGTCCCGGACCCAGGGATACGCAGTATTTT.

A note on this clonotype: The junction and the germline gene differ at one end; a read error may be behind it. This chain connects TRBV7-3 to TRBJ2-5; 7 nucleotides align to TRBD1. Germline CDR1 SGHTA, CDR2 FQGTGA. The CDR3 length is 16 residues. CDR3 sequence reads: CASSLFPGGVQETRYF. The CDR3 nucleotides are TGTGCCAGCAGCTTGTTCCCAGGGGGAGTACAAGAGACCCGGTACTTC.

V gene TRBV28 combines with J gene TRBJ2-7; weak D call: TRBD2 (5 bases). The V and J ends lost 6 bases and 2 bases respectively, with 11 bases between them. From germline, CDR1 is MDHEN and CDR2 SYDVKM. This CDR3 comprises 13 residues. The CDR3 DNA reads as TGTGCCAGCAGACGGGGTTTCCCCTACGAGCAGTACTTC. Protein product: CASRRGFPYEQYF.

On this clonotype itself: This may arise from a read error, as a much more abundant clone is one base away. V usage is TRBV24-1 and J usage is TRBJ1-2; D possibly corresponds to TRBD1 (6 bases). V was trimmed by 7 bases and J by 6 bases, leaving 14 bases between them. The CDR3 runs to 13 residues. Germline V gives CDR1 KGHDR, CDR2 SFDVKD. The CDR3 protein is CATREDRQNGYTF. The CDR3 nucleotides are TGTGCCACCAGGGAGGACAGACAGAATGGCTACACCTTC.

The chain uses TRBV9 and TRBJ1-1; D ambiguous. The CDR3 covers 14 residues. The germline CDR1 and CDR2 sequences are SGDLS and YYNGEE. With 0 bases removed from V and 7 bases from J, the gap between germline ends came to 13 bases. The CDR3 loop reads CASSVGLGVGEAFF. As DNA, the CDR3 is TGTGCCAGCAGCGTAGGGCTGGGTGTGGGTGAAGCTTTCTTT.

This clonotype occurred once. The genes are TRBV7-8 and TRBJ2-3; 9 nucleotides agree with TRBD1. This CDR3 is 15 amino acids long. V was clipped by 5 bases and J by 2 bases; unmatched bases: 5. Looked up from germline, CDR1 is SGHVS and CDR2 is FQNEAQ. CDR3: CASSVNRGPTDTQYF. As DNA, the CDR3 is TGTGCCAGCAGCGTCAACAGGGGGCCCACAGATACGCAGTATTTT.

Comments on this clonotype: The junction departs from the called germline gene at one end, perhaps through a read error. V and J are TRBV3-1 and TRBJ1-3, with D tentatively TRBD1 (6 bases). The CDR3 covers 16 residues. Germline V CDR1 and CDR2: LGHDT, YNNKEL (reference sequence). The CDR3 nucleotides are TGTGCCAGCAGCCAGGACCCTACAGGGAAGGGAAACACCGTATATTTT. Residues: CASSQDPTGKGNTVYF.